The clone carrying this TCR beta chain was recorded at least ten times. As yet, its antigen is unknown. Trimming stripped 6 bases from V and 9 bases from J, with 15 bases between. The CDR3 runs 13 residues. The data were obtained in a study of early T cells in non-severe SARS-CoV-2 infection. The overall study: Sequencing used unsorted whole-blood bulk RNA, so chains lack pairing. Study-level findings and limits: The study's VDJdb matching favored anti-spike CD8 responses and missed private and CD4 specificities.

Unique molecular identifiers tagged individual cDNA molecules. TCRdb itself ran the 5' RACE reads through MiXCR, one entry per CDR3 protein. The sample includes about 26,000 distinct CDR3 sequences, nearly 4.5% of them seen just once. The gene calls are TRBV12-3 or TRBV12-4 and TRBJ2-1; the D gene is possibly TRBD2 (6 bases). Sequencing was carried out using whole blood. The clonotype originates from an adult who was a healthcare worker with PCR-confirmed SARS-CoV-2 infection or an uninfected control (not recorded which). The DNA for the CDR3 is TGTGCCAGCAGAAGACTAGTCGGAGGTGAGCAGTTCTTC. This codes for CASRRLVGGEQFF.